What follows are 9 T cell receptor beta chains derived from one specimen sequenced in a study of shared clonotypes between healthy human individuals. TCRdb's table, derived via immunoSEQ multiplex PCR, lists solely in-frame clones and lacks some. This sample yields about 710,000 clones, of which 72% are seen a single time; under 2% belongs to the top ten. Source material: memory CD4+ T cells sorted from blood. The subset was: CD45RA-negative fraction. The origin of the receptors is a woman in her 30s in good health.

The CDR3 DNA follows: TGCGCCAGCAGCTTGCAGGCGGGAGGACTTCGTGGGGAGCTGTTTTTT. It yields the protein CASSLQAGGLRGELFF. V is TRBV5-1 and J is TRBJ2-2; 8 positions match TRBD2. CDR1 SGHRS and CDR2 YFSETQ come from the germline V gene. V lost 1 base to trimming and J lost 8 bases; unmatched junction nucleotides: 10. This CDR3 region has 16 residues.

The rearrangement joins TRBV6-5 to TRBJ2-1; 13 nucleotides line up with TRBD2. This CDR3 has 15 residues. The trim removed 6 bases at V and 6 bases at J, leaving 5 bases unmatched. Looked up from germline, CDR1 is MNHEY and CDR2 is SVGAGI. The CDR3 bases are TGTGCCAGCAGCCGGGGACTAGCGGGGACCAATGAGCAGTTCTTC. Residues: CASSRGLAGTNEQFF.

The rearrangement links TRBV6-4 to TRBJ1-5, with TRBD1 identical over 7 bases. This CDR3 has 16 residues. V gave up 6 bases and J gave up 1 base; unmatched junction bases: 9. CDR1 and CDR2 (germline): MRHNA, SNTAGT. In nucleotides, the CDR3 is TGTGCCAGCAGCCAAACTGGGGACAGCAGCAATCAGCCCCAGCATTTT. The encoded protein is CASSQTGDSSNQPQHF.

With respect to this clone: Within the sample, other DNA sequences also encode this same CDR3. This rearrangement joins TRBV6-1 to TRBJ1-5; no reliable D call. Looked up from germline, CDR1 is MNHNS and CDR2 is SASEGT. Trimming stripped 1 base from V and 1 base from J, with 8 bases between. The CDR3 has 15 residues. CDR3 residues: CASSEEGLSNQPQHF. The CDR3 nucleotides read TGTGCCAGCAGTGAAGAGGGCTTGAGCAATCAGCCCCAGCATTTT.

The CDR3 DNA is TGTGCCAGCAGTTTAGTTGTCAGGGGGCGGGGCTATGGCTACACCTTC. Amino acids: CASSLVVRGRGYGYTF. The chain combines TRBV28 with TRBJ1-2; 8 bases are shared with TRBD1. Germline V gene lookup returns CDR1 MDHEN and CDR2 SYDVKM. The CDR3 length is 16 residues. The J segment lost 4 bases and the V segment lost 2 bases, leaving 9 bases of the junction unmatched.

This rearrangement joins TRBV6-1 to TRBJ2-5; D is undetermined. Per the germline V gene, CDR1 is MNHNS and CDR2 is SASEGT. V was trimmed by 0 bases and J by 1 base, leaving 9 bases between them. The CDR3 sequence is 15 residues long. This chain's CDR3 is CASSEAQGSQETQYF. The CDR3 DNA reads TGTGCCAGCAGTGAAGCGCAAGGTTCCCAAGAGACCCAGTACTTC.

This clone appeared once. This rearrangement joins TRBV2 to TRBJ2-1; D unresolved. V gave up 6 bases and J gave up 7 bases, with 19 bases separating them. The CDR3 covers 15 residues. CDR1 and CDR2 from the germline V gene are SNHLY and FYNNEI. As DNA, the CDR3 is TGTGCCAGCAGCCCTCTCGGATCCTACCCGAATGAGCAGTTCTTC. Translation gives CASSPLGSYPNEQFF.

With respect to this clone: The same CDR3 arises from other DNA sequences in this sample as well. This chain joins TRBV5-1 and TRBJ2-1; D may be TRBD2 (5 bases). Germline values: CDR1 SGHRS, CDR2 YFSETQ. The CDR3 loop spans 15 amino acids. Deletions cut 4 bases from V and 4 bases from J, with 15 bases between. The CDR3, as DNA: TGCGCCAGCAGCCTAGACTATTCCCTATACAATGAGCAGTTCTTC. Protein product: CASSLDYSLYNEQFF.

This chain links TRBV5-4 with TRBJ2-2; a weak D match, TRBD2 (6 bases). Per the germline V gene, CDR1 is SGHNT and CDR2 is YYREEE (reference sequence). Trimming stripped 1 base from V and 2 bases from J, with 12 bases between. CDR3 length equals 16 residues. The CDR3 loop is CASSLYISGNTGELFF. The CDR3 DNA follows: TGTGCCAGCAGCTTGTATATTAGCGGAAACACCGGGGAGCTGTTTTTT.